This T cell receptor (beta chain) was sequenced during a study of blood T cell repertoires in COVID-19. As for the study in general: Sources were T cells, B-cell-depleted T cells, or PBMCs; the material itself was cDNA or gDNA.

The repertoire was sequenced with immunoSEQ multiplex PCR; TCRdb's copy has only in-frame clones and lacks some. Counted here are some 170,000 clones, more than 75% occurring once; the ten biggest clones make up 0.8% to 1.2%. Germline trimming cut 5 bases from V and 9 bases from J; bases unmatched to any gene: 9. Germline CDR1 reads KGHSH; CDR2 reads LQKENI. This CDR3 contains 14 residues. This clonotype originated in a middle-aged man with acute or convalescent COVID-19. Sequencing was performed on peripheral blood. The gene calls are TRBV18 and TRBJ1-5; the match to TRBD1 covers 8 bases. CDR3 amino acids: CASSNGQGIRPQHF. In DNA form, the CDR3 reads TGTGCCAGCTCAAACGGACAGGGTATTCGGCCCCAGCATTTT.